The TCR beta chain under discussion was sequenced for a study of blood T cell repertoires in COVID-19. About the research overall: Acute and convalescent COVID-19 samples came from the United States, Italy and Spain. T cells, B-cell-depleted T cells, or PBMCs supplied cDNA or gDNA.

In the authors' methods: Reference gene primer amplification gave estimated nucleated cell counts. Produced via immunoSEQ multiplex PCR; TCRdb's table is partial and in-frame only. D and trimming come from the DNA, and the V and J calls and clone size come from that table. The sample carries hundreds of thousands of clones, 83% recorded once. Trimming cost V 1 base and J 6 bases, with 8 bases left between them. There are 13 residues in the CDR3. Germline V lookup: CDR1 SGHAT, CDR2 FQNNGV. Those enrolled in Seattle joined during active infection and were followed longitudinally afterward. V usage is TRBV11-2 and J usage is TRBJ2-3, with D uncertain. The clonotype comes from a woman aged 30 to 39 with COVID-19, enrolled during active disease. Sequencing input: peripheral blood. DNA of the CDR3: TGTGCCAGCAGCTTAGGGGCCCTGGATACGCAGTATTTT. This translates into CASSLGALDTQYF.